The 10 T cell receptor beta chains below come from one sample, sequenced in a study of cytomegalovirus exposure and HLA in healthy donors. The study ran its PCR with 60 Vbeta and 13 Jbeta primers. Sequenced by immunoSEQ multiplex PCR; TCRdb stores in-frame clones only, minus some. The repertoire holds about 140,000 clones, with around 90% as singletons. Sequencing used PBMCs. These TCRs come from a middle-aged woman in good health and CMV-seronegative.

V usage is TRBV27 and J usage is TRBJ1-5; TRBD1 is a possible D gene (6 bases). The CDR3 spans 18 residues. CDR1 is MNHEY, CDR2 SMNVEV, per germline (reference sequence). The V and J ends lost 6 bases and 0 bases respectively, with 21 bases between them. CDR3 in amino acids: CASRPRGVPVYSNQPQHF. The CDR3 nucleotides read TGTGCCAGCAGACCCAGGGGAGTCCCGGTGTATAGCAATCAGCCCCAGCATTTT.

CDR3 region: CASSGAEAFF. The CDR3 region has the DNA TGTGCCAGTAGTGGGGCCGAAGCTTTCTTT. V is TRBV19 and J is TRBJ1-1, with TRBD1 as a possible D gene (5 bases). CDR3 length: 10 residues. The ends were cut back, 5 bases at V and 8 bases at J, with 6 bases in the middle. CDR1 and CDR2 (germline): LNHDA, SQIVND (reference sequence).

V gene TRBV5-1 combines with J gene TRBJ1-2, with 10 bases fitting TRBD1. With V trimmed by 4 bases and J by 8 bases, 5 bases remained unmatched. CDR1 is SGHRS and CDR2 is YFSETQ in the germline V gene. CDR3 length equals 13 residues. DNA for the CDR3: TGCGCCAGCAGCCCCGGGACAGGGGTCGGCTACACCTTC. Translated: CASSPGTGVGYTF.

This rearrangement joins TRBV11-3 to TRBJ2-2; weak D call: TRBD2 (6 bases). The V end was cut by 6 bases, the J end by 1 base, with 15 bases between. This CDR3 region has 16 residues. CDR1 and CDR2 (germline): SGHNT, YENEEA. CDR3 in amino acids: CASRPLEGLNTGELFF. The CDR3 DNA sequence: TGTGCCAGCAGGCCCCTGGAGGGGTTGAACACCGGGGAGCTGTTTTTT.

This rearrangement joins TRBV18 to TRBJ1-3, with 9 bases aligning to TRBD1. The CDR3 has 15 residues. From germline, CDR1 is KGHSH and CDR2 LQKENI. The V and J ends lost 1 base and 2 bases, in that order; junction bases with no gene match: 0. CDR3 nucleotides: TGTGCCAGCTCACCACGACAGGGGGCTGGAAACACCATATATTTT. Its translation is CASSPRQGAGNTIYF.

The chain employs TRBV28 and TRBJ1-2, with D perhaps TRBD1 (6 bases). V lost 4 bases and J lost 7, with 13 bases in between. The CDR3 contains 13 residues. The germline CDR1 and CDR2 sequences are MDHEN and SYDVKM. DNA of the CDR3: TGTGCCAGCAGTTCCCCCGGGGGGGCTGGCTACACCTTC. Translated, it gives CASSSPGGAGYTF.

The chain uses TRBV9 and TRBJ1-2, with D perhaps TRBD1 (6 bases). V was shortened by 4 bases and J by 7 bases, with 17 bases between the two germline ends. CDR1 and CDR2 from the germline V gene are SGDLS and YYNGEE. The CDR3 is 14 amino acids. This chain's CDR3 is CASSTFTGSGGYTF. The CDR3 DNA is TGTGCCAGCAGCACTTTTACAGGGTCGGGTGGCTACACCTTC. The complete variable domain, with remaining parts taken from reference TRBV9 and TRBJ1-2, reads DSGVTQTPKHLITATGQRVTLRCSPRSGDLSVYWYQQSLDQGLQFLIQYYNGEERAKGNILERFSAQQFPDLHSELNLSSLELGDSALYFCASSTFTGSGGYTFGSGTRLTVV.

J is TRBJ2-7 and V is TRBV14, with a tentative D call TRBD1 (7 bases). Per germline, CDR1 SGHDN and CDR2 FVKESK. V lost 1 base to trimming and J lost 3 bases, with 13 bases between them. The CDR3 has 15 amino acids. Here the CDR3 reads CASSQGRGHFYEQYF. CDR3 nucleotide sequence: TGTGCCAGCAGCCAAGGGAGGGGGCATTTCTACGAGCAGTACTTC.

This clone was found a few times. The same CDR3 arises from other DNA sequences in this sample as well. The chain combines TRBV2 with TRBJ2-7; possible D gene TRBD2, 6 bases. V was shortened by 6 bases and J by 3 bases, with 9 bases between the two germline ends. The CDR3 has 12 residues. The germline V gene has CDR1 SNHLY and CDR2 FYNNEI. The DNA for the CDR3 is TGTGCCAGCAGAGGGAGGAGCTACGAGCAGTACTTC. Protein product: CASRGRSYEQYF.

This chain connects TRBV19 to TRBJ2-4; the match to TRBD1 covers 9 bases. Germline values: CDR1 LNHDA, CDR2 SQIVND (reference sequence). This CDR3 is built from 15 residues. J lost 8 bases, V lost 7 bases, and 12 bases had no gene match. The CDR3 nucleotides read TGTGCCAGTATACAGACAGGGGGAGCGGGCGACATTCAGTACTTC. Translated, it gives CASIQTGGAGDIQYF.